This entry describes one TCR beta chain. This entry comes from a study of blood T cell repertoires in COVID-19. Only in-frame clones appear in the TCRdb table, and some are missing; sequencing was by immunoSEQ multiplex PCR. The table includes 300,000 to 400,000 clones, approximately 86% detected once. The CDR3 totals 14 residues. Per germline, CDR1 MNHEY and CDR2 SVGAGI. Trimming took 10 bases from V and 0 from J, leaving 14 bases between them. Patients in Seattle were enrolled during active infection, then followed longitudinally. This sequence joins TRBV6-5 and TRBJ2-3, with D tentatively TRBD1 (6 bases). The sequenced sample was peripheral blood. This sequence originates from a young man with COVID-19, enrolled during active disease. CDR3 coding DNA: TGTGCCACCAAGACAGGCGTTAGCACAGATACGCAGTATTTT. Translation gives CATKTGVSTDTQYF.